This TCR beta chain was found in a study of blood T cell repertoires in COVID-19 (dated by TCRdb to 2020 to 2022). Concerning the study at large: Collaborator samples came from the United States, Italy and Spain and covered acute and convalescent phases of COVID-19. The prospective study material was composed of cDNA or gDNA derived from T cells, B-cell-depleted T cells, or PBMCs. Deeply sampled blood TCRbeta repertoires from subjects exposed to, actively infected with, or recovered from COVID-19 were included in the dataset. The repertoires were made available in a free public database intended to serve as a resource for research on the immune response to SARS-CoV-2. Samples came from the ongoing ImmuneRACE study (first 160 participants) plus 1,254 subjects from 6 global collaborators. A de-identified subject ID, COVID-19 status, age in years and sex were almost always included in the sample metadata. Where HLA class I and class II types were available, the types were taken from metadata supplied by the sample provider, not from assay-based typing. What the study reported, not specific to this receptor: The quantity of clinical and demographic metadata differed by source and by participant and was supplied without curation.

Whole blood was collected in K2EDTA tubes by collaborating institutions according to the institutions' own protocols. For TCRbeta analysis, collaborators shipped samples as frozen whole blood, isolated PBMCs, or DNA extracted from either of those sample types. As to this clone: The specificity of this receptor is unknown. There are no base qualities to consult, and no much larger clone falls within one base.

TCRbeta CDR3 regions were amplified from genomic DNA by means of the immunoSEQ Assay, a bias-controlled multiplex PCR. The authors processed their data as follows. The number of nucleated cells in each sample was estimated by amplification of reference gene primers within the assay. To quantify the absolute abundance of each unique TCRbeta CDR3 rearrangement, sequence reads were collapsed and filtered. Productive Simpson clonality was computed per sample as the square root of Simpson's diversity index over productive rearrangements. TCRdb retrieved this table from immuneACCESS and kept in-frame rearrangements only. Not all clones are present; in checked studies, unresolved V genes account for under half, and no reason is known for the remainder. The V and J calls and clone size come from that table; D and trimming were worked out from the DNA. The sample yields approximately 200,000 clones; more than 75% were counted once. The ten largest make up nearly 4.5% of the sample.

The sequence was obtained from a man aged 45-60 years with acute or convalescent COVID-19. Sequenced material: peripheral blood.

Here is the DNA: TGTGCCAGCTCACCACAGACAGACTCAAATCAGCCCCAGCATTTT. Its translation is CASSPQTDSNQPQHF. The chain is assembled from TRBV18 and TRBJ1-5; the D region possibly corresponds to TRBD1 (5 bases align). CDR1 and CDR2 (KGHSH, LQKENI) derive from the germline V gene. The cysteine opens and the phenylalanine closes a CDR3 of 15 amino acids. Only the CDR3 DNA stays, 45 bases, in frame from base 1. V is clipped by 1 base and J by 4 bases, and the sequence between their germline boundaries is 11 bases long.